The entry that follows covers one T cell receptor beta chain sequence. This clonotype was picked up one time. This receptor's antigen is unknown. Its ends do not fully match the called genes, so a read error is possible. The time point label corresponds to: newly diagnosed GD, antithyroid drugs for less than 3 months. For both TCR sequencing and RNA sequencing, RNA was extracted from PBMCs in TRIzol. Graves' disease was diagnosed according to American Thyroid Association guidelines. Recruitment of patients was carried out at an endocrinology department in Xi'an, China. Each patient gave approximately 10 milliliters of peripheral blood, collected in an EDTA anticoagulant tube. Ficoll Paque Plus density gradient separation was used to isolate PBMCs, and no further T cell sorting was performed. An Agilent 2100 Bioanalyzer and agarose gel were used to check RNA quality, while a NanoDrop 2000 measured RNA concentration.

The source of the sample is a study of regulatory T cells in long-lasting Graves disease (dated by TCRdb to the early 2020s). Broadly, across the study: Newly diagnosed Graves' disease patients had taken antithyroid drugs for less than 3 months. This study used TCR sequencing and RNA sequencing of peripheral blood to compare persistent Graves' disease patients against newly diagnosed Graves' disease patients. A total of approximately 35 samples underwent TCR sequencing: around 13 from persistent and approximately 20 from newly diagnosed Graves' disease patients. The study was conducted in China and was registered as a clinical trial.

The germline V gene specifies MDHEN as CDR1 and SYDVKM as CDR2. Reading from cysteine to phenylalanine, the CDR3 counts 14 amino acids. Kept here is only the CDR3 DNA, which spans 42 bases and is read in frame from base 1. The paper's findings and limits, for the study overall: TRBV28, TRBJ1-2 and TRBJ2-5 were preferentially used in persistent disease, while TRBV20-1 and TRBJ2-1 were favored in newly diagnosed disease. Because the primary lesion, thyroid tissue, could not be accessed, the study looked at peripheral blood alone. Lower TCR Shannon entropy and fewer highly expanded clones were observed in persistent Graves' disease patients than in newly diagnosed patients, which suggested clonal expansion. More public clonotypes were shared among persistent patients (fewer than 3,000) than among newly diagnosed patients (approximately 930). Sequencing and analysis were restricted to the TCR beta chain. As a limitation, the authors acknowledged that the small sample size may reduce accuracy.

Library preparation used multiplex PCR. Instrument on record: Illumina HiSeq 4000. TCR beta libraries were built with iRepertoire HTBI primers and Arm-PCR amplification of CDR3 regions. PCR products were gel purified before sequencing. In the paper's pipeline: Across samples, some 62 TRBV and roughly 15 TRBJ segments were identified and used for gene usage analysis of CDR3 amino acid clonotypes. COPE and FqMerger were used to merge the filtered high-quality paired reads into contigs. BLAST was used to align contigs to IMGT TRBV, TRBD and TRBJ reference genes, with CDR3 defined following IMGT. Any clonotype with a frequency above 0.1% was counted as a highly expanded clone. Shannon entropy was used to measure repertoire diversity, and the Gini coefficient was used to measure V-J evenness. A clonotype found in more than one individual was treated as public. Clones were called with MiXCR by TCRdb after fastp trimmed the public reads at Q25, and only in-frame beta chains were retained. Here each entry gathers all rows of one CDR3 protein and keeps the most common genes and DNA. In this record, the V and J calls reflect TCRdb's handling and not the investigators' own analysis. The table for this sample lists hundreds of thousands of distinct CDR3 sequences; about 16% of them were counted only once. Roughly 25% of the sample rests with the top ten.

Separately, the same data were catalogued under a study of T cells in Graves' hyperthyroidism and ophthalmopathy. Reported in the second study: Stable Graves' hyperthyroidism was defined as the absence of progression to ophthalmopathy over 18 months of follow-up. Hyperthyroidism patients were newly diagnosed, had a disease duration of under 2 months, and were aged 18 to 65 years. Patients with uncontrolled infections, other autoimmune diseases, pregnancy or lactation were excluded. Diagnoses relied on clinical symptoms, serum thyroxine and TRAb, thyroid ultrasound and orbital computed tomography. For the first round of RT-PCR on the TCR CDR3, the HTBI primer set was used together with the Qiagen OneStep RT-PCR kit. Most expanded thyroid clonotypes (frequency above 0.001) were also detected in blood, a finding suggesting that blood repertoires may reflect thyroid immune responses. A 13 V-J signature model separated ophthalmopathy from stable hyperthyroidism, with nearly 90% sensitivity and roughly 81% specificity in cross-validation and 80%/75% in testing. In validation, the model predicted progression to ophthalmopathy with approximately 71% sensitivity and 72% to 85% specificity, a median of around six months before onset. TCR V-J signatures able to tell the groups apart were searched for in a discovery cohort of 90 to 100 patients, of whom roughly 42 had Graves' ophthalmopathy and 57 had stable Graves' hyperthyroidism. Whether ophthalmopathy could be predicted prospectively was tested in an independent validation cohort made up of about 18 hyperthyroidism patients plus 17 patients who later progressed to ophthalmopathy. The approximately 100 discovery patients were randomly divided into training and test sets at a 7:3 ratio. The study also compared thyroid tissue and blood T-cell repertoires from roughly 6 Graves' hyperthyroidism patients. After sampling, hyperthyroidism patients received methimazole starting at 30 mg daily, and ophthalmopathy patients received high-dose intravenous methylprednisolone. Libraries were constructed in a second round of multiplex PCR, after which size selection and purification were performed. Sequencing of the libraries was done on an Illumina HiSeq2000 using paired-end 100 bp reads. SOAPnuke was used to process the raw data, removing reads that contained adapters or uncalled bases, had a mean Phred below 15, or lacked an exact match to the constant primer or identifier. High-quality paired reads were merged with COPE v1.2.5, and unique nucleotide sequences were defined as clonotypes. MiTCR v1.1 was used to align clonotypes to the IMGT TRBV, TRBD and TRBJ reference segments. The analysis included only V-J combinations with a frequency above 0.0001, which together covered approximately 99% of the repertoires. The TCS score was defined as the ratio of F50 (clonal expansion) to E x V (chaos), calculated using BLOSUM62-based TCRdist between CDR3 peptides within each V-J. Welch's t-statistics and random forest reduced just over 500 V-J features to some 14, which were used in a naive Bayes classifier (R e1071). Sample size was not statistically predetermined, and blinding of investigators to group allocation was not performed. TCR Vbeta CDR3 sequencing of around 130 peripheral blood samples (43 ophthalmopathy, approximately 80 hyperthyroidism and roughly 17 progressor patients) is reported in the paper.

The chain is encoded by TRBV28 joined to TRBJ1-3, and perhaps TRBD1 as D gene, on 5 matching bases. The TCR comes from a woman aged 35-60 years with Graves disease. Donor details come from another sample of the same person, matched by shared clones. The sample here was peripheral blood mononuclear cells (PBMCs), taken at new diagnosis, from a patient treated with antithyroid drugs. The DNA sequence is TGTGCCAGCAGCCGCTGGGGGTCTGGAAGCACCATATATTTT. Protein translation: CASSRWGSGSTIYF.